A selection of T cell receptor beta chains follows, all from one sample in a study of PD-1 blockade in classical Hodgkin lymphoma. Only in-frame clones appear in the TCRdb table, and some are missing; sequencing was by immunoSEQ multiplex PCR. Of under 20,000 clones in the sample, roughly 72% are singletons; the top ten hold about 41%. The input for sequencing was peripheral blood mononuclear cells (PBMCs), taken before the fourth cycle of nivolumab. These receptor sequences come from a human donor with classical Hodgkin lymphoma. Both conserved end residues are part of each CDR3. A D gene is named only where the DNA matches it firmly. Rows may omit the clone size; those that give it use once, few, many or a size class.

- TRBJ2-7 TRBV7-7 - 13 TGTGCCAGCAGCTTAGTCGTAGGCTACGAGCAGTACTTC CASSLVVGYEQYF
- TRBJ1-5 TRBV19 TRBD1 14 TGTGCCAGTATGGGGGGGACAGGAAATCAGCCCCAGCATTTT CASMGGTGNQPQHF
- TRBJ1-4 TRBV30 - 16 TGTGCCTGGAGCCCCAACCCTAAGGTGAAGTATGAAAAACTGTTTTTT CAWSPNPKVKYEKLFF
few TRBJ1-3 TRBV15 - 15 TGTGCCACCAGCAGAGAAGGACGCTCTGGAAACACCATATATTTT CATSREGRSGNTIYF
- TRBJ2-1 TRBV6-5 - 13 TGTGCCAGCAGTTACTCGAGTAGAGGTCGGCAGTTCTTC CASSYSSRGRQFF
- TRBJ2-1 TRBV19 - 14 TGTGCCAGTAGCAGGAGACCTACCTACAATGAGCAGTTCTTC CASSRRPTYNEQFF
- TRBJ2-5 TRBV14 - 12 TGTGCCAGCAGCCTTCTAGGGGAGACCCAGTACTTC CASSLLGETQYF
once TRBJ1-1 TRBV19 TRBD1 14 TGTGCCAGTAGTACGGACAGGGTGAACACTGAAGCTTTCTTT CASSTDRVNTEAFF
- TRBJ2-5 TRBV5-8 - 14 TGTGCCAGCGTCCCCTCCTTATTACAAGAGACCCAGTACTTC CASVPSLLQETQYF
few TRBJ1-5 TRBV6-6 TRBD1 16 TGTGCCAGCAGTGCCAGAGGACAGGGGGCCAATCAGCCCCAGCATTTT CASSARGQGANQPQHF
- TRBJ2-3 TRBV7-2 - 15 TGTGCCAGCAGCTTGTTGGCTAGCGCCACAGATACGCAGTATTTT CASSLLASATDTQYF
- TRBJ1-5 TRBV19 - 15 TGTGCCAGTAGTTGGAGGGCTGTTAGCAATCAGCCCCAGCATTTT CASSWRAVSNQPQHF
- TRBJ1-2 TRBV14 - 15 TGTGCCAGCAGCCAAGGGAAGGGACGGTCCTATGGCTACACCTTC CASSQGKGRSYGYTF
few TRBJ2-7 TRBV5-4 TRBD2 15 TGTGCCAGCAGCCCGGGAGCGGGAGAGGAGTACGAGCAGTACTTC CASSPGAGEEYEQYF
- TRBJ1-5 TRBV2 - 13 TGTGCCAGCAACGATCTTAGGAATCAGCCCCAGCATTTT CASNDLRNQPQHF
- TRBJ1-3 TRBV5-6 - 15 TGTGCCAGCAGCTTTCTTGCGGGCTCAGGAAACACCATATATTTT CASSFLAGSGNTIYF
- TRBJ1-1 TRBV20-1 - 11 TGCAGTGCTCCGGGGCCCACTGAAGCTTTCTTT CSAPGPTEAFF
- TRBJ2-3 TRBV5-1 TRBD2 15 TGCGCCAGCAGCTCAGCGGGAGGGGGATTGGATACGCAGTATTTT CASSSAGGGLDTQYF
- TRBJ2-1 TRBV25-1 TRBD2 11 TGTGCCAGCTCCTTAGCGGGGAGGCAGTTCTTC CASSLAGRQFF
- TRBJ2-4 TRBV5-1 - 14 TGCGCCAGCAGCGTTGGCGGGGCCCAGGACATTCAGTACTTC CASSVGGAQDIQYF
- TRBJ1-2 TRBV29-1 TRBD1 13 TGCAGCGTTGGACAGGGAGCTAACTATGGCTACACCTTC CSVGQGANYGYTF
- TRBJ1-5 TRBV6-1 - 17 TGTGCCAGCAGTGAAGCGCTTCACCGGATTAGCAATCAGCCCCAGCATTTT CASSEALHRISNQPQHF
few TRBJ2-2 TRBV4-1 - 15 TGCGCCAGCAGCCAAGGGCAGGGAGTCACCGGGGAGCTGTTTTTT CASSQGQGVTGELFF
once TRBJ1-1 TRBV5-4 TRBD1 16 TGTGCCAGCAGCTTGGGTGCAGGGGGGGTACCTAGGGAAGCTTTCTTT CASSLGAGGVPREAFF
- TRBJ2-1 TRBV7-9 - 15 TGTGCCAGCAGCGCAAGCGAGAGCTCCTACAATGAGCAGTTCTTC CASSASESSYNEQFF
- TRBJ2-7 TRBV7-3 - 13 TGTGCCAGCAGTCCCTACCAGGGGTACGAGCAGTACTTC CASSPYQGYEQYF
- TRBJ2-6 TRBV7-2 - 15 TGTGCCAGCAGCATTAACACCTCTGGGGCCAACGTCCTGACTTTC CASSINTSGANVLTF
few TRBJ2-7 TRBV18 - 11 TGTGCCAGCTCACCAGAAGTCGAGCAGTACTTC CASSPEVEQYF
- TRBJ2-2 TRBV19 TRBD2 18 TGTGCCAGTAGTATTGAGGCTAGCGGGAGTGGGAACACCGGGGAGCTGTTTTTT CASSIEASGSGNTGELFF
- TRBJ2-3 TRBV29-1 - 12 TGCAGCGCCAGGGGTCTCACAGATACGCAGTATTTT CSARGLTDTQYF
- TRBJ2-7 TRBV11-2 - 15 TGTGCCAGCAGCTTAGGACAGCTTAACTCCTACGAGCAGTACTTC CASSLGQLNSYEQYF
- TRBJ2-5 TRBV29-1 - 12 TGCAGCGTTGAACTGCTAGAAGAGACCCAGTACTTC CSVELLEETQYF
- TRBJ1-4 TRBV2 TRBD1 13 TGTGCCAGCATGCGGGACAGGGATGAAAAACTGTTTTTT CASMRDRDEKLFF
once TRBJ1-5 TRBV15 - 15 TGTGCCACCAGCAGAGATTTGGTAGGCAATCAGCCCCAGCATTTT CATSRDLVGNQPQHF
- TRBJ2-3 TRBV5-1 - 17 TGCGCCAGCAGCACACCCACGGGACACCTTTACACAGATACGCAGTATTTT CASSTPTGHLYTDTQYF
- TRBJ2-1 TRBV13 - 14 TGTGCCAGCAGCTGGGGGGAAGTCCATAATGAGCAGTTCTTC CASSWGEVHNEQFF
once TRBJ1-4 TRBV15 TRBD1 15 TGTGCCACCAGCGCCCCACAGGGGGCGGGGGAAAAACTGTTTTTT CATSAPQGAGEKLFF
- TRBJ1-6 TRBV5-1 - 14 TGCGCCAGCAGCCCTGGACGGAGAAATTCACCCCTCCACTTT CASSPGRRNSPLHF
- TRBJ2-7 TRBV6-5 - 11 TGTGCCAGCAGTTACGGGAGCGAGCAGTACTTC CASSYGSEQYF
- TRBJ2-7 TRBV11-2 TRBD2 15 TGTGCCAGCAGCCGCCAGCGAGCGGGAATCTACGAGCAGTACTTC CASSRQRAGIYEQYF
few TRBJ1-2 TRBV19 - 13 TGTGCCAGTAGTATCGCGGGAAACTATGGCTACACCTTC CASSIAGNYGYTF
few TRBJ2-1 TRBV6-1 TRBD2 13 TGTGCCAGCAGTCCCCGGGACTATCGGGAGCAGTTCTTC CASSPRDYREQFF
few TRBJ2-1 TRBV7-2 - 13 TGTGCCAGCAGCGACGGGACACCGAATGAGCAGTTCTTC CASSDGTPNEQFF
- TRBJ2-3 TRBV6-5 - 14 TGTGCCAGCAGTTACGAGATCCCCACAGATACGCAGTATTTT CASSYEIPTDTQYF
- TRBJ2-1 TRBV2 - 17 TGTGCCAGCAGTGGGAACGCAGCCGGGGTAGCCTACAATGAGCAGTTCTTC CASSGNAAGVAYNEQFF
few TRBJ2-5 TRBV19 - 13 TGTGCCAGTAGTATTCTGGGGGAAGAGACCCAGTACTTC CASSILGEETQYF
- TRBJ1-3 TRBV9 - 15 TGTGCCAGCGCGAGGGGTCACAGGGATGGAAACACCATATATTTT CASARGHRDGNTIYF
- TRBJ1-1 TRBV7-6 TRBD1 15 TGTGCCAGCAGCTTAGCCCCGACAGGGGGCACTGAAGCTTTCTTT CASSLAPTGGTEAFF
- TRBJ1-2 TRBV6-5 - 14 TGTGCCAGCAGTTACTCCCCAGGGGAGGGGGGCTACACCTTC CASSYSPGEGGYTF
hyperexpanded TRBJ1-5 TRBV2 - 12 TGTGCCAGCAGTGATGGGTCGCGGACAGTTGTTTTT CASSDGSRTVVF
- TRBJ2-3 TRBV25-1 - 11 TGTGCCAGCGGACGGACAGATACGCAGTATTTT CASGRTDTQYF
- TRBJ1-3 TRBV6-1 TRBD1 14 TGTGCCAGCAGTTCCAGGGGGCTCGGAAACACCATATATTTT CASSSRGLGNTIYF
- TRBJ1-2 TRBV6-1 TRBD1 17 TGTGCCAGCAGTGTTCGCCGCGGGACAGGGGGCGCGGGTGGCTACACCTTC CASSVRRGTGGAGGYTF
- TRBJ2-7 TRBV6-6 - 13 TGTGCCAGCACCAATGCCCCGGGTTACGAGCAGTACTTC CASTNAPGYEQYF
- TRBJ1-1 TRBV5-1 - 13 TGCGCCAGCAGCTTGGTTTCGGGATTTGAAGCTTTCTTT CASSLVSGFEAFF
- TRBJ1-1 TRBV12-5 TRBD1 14 TGTGCTAGTGGACGCACGGGACAGGGTTTACAAGCTTTCTTT CASGRTGQGLQAFF
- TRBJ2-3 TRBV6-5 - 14 TGTGCCAGCACCCCGGACAGCCGCACGGATACGCAGTATTTT CASTPDSRTDTQYF
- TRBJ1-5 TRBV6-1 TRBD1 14 TGTGCCAGCGGACAGGATTATAGCAATCAGCCCCAGCATTTT CASGQDYSNQPQHF
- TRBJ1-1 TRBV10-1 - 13 TGCGCCAGCAGTGCGGGGATGAACACTGAAGCTTTCTTT CASSAGMNTEAFF